The 27 T cell receptor beta chains below all came from one sample that was sequenced in a study of cytomegalovirus exposure and HLA in healthy donors. Researchers ran the PCR with 60 Vbeta and 13 Jbeta primers. Repertoires were generated with immunoSEQ multiplex PCR, while TCRdb's copy carries only in-frame clones and drops some. There are fewer than 300,000 clones in the sample; approximately 90% occur only once, and around 3.7% lies in the top ten. Sequencing was carried out using PBMCs. The receptor source for this set is a man aged 35-49 years in good health and CMV-seropositive.

This clone was recorded only once. V usage is TRBV4-1 and J usage is TRBJ2-3; D perhaps matches TRBD2 (5 bases). Looked up from germline, CDR1 is MGHRA and CDR2 is YSYEKL. V was trimmed by 6 bases and J by 7 bases, leaving 17 bases between them. The length of the CDR3 is 14 residues. The CDR3: CASSPDGGGHTQYF. The CDR3 coding sequence is TGCGCCAGCAGTCCTGACGGAGGCGGTCATACGCAGTATTTT.

The J gene is TRBJ1-5, the V gene TRBV20-1; possibly TRBD1 for D (6 bases). V lost 7 bases and J lost 5, with 9 bases in between. This CDR3 comprises 11 residues. Germline loops: CDR1 DFQATT, CDR2 SNEGSKA (reference sequence). The DNA of the CDR3 is TGCAGTGGAGGGGGGGATCAGCCCCAGCATTTT. Translation gives CSGGGDQPQHF.

CDR3 protein: CASSRGRDTGELFF. As DNA, the CDR3 is TGTGCCAGCAGCAGGGGGCGGGACACCGGGGAGCTGTTTTTT. V is TRBV6-5 and J is TRBJ2-2, with 8 positions matching TRBD1. From germline, CDR1 is MNHEY and CDR2 SVGAGI. The CDR3 covers 14 residues. V shed 6 bases and J 3 bases; nucleotides not matched to a gene: 3.

The genes are TRBV4-3 and TRBJ1-5; D gene unclear. Germline assignment: CDR1 LGHNA and CDR2 YSLEER. Trimming took off 3 bases at V and 4 bases at J, with 7 bases between the two ends. CDR3 length: 13 residues. CDR3 sequence: CASSQRRNQPQHF. CDR3 in DNA: TGCGCCAGCAGCCAGCGGAGGAATCAGCCCCAGCATTTT.

For this clone: Different DNA sequences within this sample yield the same CDR3. V gene TRBV19 combines with J gene TRBJ2-7, with D perhaps matching TRBD1 (5 bases). V was cut by 4 bases and J by 0 bases, with 10 bases left in between. CDR1 and CDR2 from the germline V gene are LNHDA and SQIVND (reference sequence). The CDR3 contains 14 residues. The CDR3 protein is CASSTQGSSYEQYF. The CDR3 DNA sequence: TGTGCCAGTAGTACCCAGGGCAGCTCCTACGAGCAGTACTTC.

V gene TRBV27 combines with J gene TRBJ2-7, with D possibly matching TRBD1 (5 bases). V dropped 0 bases and J dropped 1 base, with 7 bases sitting between them. This CDR3 region has 14 residues. Germline assignment: CDR1 MNHEY and CDR2 SMNVEV (reference sequence). CDR3 region: CASSLSPGSYEQYF. The CDR3 bases are TGTGCCAGCAGTTTATCGCCAGGGTCCTACGAGCAGTACTTC.

This clone has a single count. The gene calls are TRBV9 and TRBJ2-7, with D perhaps matching TRBD2 (6 bases). Germline CDR1 is SGDLS and CDR2 is YYNGEE. V was cut by 2 bases and J by 4 bases, with 13 bases left in between. The CDR3 extends over 14 amino acids. This CDR3 is CASSVGSGLYEQYF. DNA of the CDR3: TGTGCCAGCAGCGTTGGTAGCGGCTTATACGAGCAGTACTTC.

The V gene is TRBV10-3, the J gene TRBJ1-1; D gene uncertain. This CDR3 is 13 amino acids long. Germline V lookup: CDR1 ENHRY, CDR2 SYGVKD. Trimming pared 3 bases from V and 3 bases from J, leaving 8 bases between. CDR3 in DNA: TGTGCCATCAGTGAAACGGGGTACACTGAAGCTTTCTTT. This translates into CAISETGYTEAFF.

This sequence joins TRBV7-2 and TRBJ1-2; the D is unclear. V lost 4 bases and J lost 2, with 17 bases in between. The CDR3 extends over 16 amino acids. The germline gives CDR1 SGHTA, CDR2 FQGNSA. This chain's CDR3 is CASSSRAGQSNYGYTF. The CDR3 DNA sequence: TGTGCCAGCAGCTCTAGGGCGGGTCAGAGCAACTATGGCTACACCTTC.

The CDR3 DNA follows: TGTGCCAGCAGAACGTGGGACTCAAAGCTAGAGCAGTACTTC. Translation: CASRTWDSKLEQYF. The chain links TRBV27 to TRBJ2-7; tentatively, D is TRBD2 (6 bases). CDR3 length: 14 residues. Germline CDR1 MNHEY, CDR2 SMNVEV (reference sequence). The V end lost 6 bases, the J end lost 7 bases, and 19 bases lay between the germline ends.

The chain couples TRBV7-9 to TRBJ2-1; D is unresolved. The CDR3 extends over 9 amino acids. CDR1 and CDR2 from the germline V gene are SEHNR and FQNEAQ (reference sequence). V was clipped by 9 bases and J by 6 bases, with 3 bases between them. In DNA, the CDR3 is TGTGCCAGTAGCAATGAGCAGTTCTTC. It encodes CASSNEQFF.

The chain links TRBV18 to TRBJ2-7, with unresolved D. CDR1 is KGHSH, CDR2 LQKENI, per germline. The CDR3 has 14 residues. Trimming shortened V by 4 bases and J by 0 bases, and 10 bases separated the two germline ends. The CDR3 is CASSLSGSSYEQYF. The CDR3 DNA sequence: TGTGCCAGCTCACTATCAGGAAGCTCCTACGAGCAGTACTTC.

The CDR3 spells CASSLGTGRLVFGYTF. CDR3 nucleotide sequence: TGTGCCAGCAGCTTAGGAACAGGGCGTTTAGTGTTTGGCTACACCTTC. The rearrangement uses TRBV7-8 and TRBJ1-2; D may be TRBD1 (6 bases). The CDR3 covers 16 residues. Trimming cost V 1 base and J 7 bases, with 19 bases left between them. CDR1 and CDR2 (germline): SGHVS, FQNEAQ.

The rearrangement links TRBV5-1 to TRBJ2-5, with TRBD2 as a possible D gene (6 bases). V was clipped by 6 bases and J by 5 bases, with 20 bases between them. The CDR3 is 15 amino acids. Germline V gives CDR1 SGHRS, CDR2 YFSETQ. In DNA form, the CDR3 reads TGCGCCAGCAAAACCGGGACTGTCGGATGGGAGACCCAGTACTTC. Translated, it gives CASKTGTVGWETQYF.

J is TRBJ2-1 and V is TRBV7-9; D not certain. Trimming shortened V by 2 bases and J by 6 bases, and 8 bases separated the two germline ends. Germline V gene data show CDR1 as SEHNR and CDR2 as FQNEAQ (reference sequence). CDR3 size: 13 residues. The CDR3 spells CASSLSPGNEQFF. The CDR3, as DNA: TGTGCCAGCAGCTTAAGTCCGGGCAATGAGCAGTTCTTC.

This clone occurred once. This chain uses TRBV15 with TRBJ2-7, with a tentative D call TRBD1 (5 bases). This CDR3 spans 16 amino acids. The V gene lost 1 base and the J gene lost 1 base, with 14 bases spanning the gap. In germline, CDR1 is LNHNV, CDR2 YYDKDF (reference sequence). CDR3 in amino acids: CATSRVPRDGSYEQYF. CDR3 DNA: TGTGCCACCAGCAGAGTCCCCAGGGATGGGTCCTACGAGCAGTACTTC. Filled out from reference TRBV15 and TRBJ2-7, the complete variable domain reads DAMVIQNPRYQVTQFGKPVTLSCSQTLNHNVMYWYQQKSSQAPKLLFHYYDKDFNNEADTPDNFQSRRPNTSFCFLDIRSPGLGDTAMYLCATSRVPRDGSYEQYFGPGTRLTVT.

The chain combines TRBV5-6 with TRBJ2-3; D remains ambiguous. Germline V gene sequence: CDR1 SGHDT, CDR2 YYEEEE. The CDR3 spans 15 residues. Trimming took off 2 bases at V and 0 bases at J, with 10 bases between the two ends. The CDR3 region has the DNA TGTGCCAGCAGCTTTGGCTCCTCTAGCACAGATACGCAGTATTTT. It translates to CASSFGSSSTDTQYF.

The chain joins TRBV4-1 to TRBJ2-2, with 7 positions matching TRBD2. V was pared by 6 bases and J by 2 bases, with 9 bases of the junction left unmatched. CDR1 and CDR2 from the germline V gene are MGHRA and YSYEKL. This CDR3 has 16 amino acids. In DNA form, the CDR3 reads TGCGCCAGCAGTCCCGGGGGAGCGGGAAACACCGGGGAGCTGTTTTTT. This translates into CASSPGGAGNTGELFF.

J is TRBJ1-5 and V is TRBV9; D not certain. This CDR3 has 13 amino acids. Trimming took off 0 bases at V and 2 bases at J, with 3 bases between the two ends. Germline loops: CDR1 SGDLS, CDR2 YYNGEE. This CDR3 reads CASSVVGNQPQHF. DNA of the CDR3: TGTGCCAGCAGCGTAGTAGGCAATCAGCCCCAGCATTTT.

The chain carries TRBV29-1 and TRBJ2-7; TRBD1 aligns across 8 bases. The CDR3 runs to 13 residues. Germline V gives CDR1 SQVTM, CDR2 ANQGSEA. Germline trimming cut 2 bases from V and 2 bases from J; bases unmatched to any gene: 2. CDR3 region: CSVEQGAPYEQYF. CDR3 in DNA: TGCAGCGTTGAACAGGGGGCCCCCTACGAGCAGTACTTC.

V gene TRBV11-3 combines with J gene TRBJ2-5; maybe TRBD1 (6 bases). The length of the CDR3 is 14 residues. The ends were cut back, 1 base at V and 3 bases at J, with 9 bases in the middle. Germline CDR1 is SGHNT and CDR2 is YENEEA. The CDR3 DNA reads TGTGCCAGCAGCTTAGGGGGGCGAGAAGAGACCCAGTACTTC. It encodes CASSLGGREETQYF.

The rearrangement links TRBV7-2 to TRBJ2-3; 8 nucleotides line up with TRBD2. Germline V lookup: CDR1 SGHTA, CDR2 FQGNSA. V gave up 1 base and J gave up 5 bases; unmatched junction bases: 8. The CDR3 is 16 amino acids. The CDR3 protein is CASSLGMLAGKDTQYF. CDR3 sequence (DNA): TGTGCCAGCAGCTTAGGGATGTTAGCGGGAAAAGATACGCAGTATTTT.

The chain combines TRBV7-3 with TRBJ1-1; maybe TRBD1 (5 bases). The CDR3 contains 14 residues. Trimming shortened V by 5 bases and J by 12 bases, and 22 bases separated the two germline ends. The germline V gene encodes CDR1 SGHTA and CDR2 FQGTGA. The CDR3 nucleotides read TGTGCCAGCAGCCCGGGGGTAGCTGGCACCCTCCCTTTCTTT. It yields the protein CASSPGVAGTLPFF.

The chain is built from TRBV11-1 and TRBJ1-1; a possible D gene is TRBD1 (6 bases). CDR1 is SGHAT and CDR2 is FQDESV in the germline V gene (reference sequence). The V end was cut by 5 bases, the J end by 4 bases, with 11 bases between. The CDR3 is 13 amino acids. The CDR3 is CASSPTGTTEAFF. The DNA for the CDR3 is TGTGCCAGCAGCCCTACAGGGACCACTGAAGCTTTCTTT.

V is TRBV27 and J is TRBJ2-7; TRBD2 is a possible D gene (6 bases). CDR1 and CDR2 from the germline V gene are MNHEY and SMNVEV (reference sequence). Trimming removed 4 bases at V and 7 bases at J, with 17 bases between. The CDR3 covers 14 residues. CDR3 sequence (DNA): TGTGCCAGCAGTTCACAGGCTAGCGCAAATGAGCAGTACTTC. It codes for CASSSQASANEQYF.

The table lists this clone with a count of one. The rearrangement links TRBV10-3 to TRBJ1-1, with 10 bases that match TRBD1. Germline V gives CDR1 ENHRY, CDR2 SYGVKD. This CDR3 is 14 amino acids long. Germline trimming cut 7 bases from V and 4 bases from J; bases unmatched to any gene: 6. The CDR3 DNA is TGTGCCATCACCTTGGACAGGGGGGGCACTGAAGCTTTCTTT. This sequence encodes CAITLDRGGTEAFF.

This clone was detected once. The chain recombines TRBV7-9 with TRBJ2-7, with 8 bases matching TRBD2. The germline V gene has CDR1 SEHNR and CDR2 FQNEAQ (reference sequence). V shed 0 bases and J 5 bases; nucleotides not matched to a gene: 12. This CDR3 is 17 amino acids long. CDR3 protein: CASSLARRASGFDEQYF. The CDR3 nucleotides are TGTGCCAGCAGCTTAGCCCGAAGGGCTAGCGGGTTCGACGAGCAGTACTTC.